Sequencing of this TCR beta chain was carried out in a study of T cells in Graves' hyperthyroidism and ophthalmopathy. Study-wide context: Sampling of peripheral blood happened at initial diagnosis, prior to any treatment. Study results and caveats: The blood repertoire included most of the expanded thyroid clonotypes above 0.001. Model output signaled ophthalmopathy a median roughly 6.1 months ahead of onset.

The TCR beta CDR3 regions underwent amplification using RNA transcripts as the source. HTBI primers drove first-round RT-PCR of the TCR CDR3. TCRdb used MiXCR to reprocess the multiplex PCR reads, holding one entry per CDR3 protein. In the table there are about 180,000 distinct CDR3 sequences, over 15% of which are singletons. The V and J ends lost 7 bases and 9 bases respectively, with 19 bases between them. CDR1 MDHEN and CDR2 SYDVKM come from the germline V gene. The CDR3 has 13 residues. There are many counts of this clonotype. Its antigen is currently unknown. The sample comprised blood. The chain joins TRBV28 to TRBJ2-7; the D gene could be TRBD1 or TRBD2 (5 bases each). The sequence derives from a woman aged 45-65 years with Graves' hyperthyroidism. The chain's CDR3 is CASKPGDPTRQYF. In nucleotides, the CDR3 is TGTGCCAGCAAGCCCGGGGACCCGACTCGGCAGTACTTC.